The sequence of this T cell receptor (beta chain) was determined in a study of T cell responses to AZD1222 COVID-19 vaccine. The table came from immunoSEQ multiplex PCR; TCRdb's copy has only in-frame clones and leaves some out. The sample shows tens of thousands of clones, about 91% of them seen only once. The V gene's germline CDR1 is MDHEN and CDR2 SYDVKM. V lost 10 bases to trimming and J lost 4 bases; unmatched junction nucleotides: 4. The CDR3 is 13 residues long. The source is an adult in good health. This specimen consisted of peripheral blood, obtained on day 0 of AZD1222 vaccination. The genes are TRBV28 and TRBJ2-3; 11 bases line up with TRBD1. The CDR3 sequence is CAIPGQGADTQYF. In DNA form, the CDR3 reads TGTGCCATCCCGGGACAGGGGGCAGATACGCAGTATTTT.